Below are 23 T cell receptor beta chains sequenced from a single sample in a study of post-analysis software for immune sequencing data. Antigen specificity for these receptors is unknown. Study-wide results and caveats: Among roughly five TRBV segments more frequent in patients than controls were TRBV5-6, TRBV5-1 and TRBV20-1.

Unique molecular identifiers featured in each of the TCR beta cDNA libraries. TCRdb called the PCR reads again in MiXCR, with one record for every CDR3 protein. The sample includes hundreds of thousands of distinct CDR3 sequences, roughly three fifths of them seen just once. Sample: blood. All receptors derive from a girl aged 2 to 10 with multiple sclerosis.

The rearrangement uses TRBV4-3 and TRBJ2-3; maybe TRBD2 (6 bases). There are 13 residues in the CDR3. Between the trimmed V and J ends, which lost 5 bases and 1 base, there was a span of 7 bases. Germline assignment: CDR1 LGHNA and CDR2 YSLEER. The DNA of the CDR3 is TGCGCCAGCAGCAAGCGGGGCACAGATACGCAGTATTTT. As protein: CASSKRGTDTQYF.

The gene calls are TRBV4-3 and TRBJ2-1, with D possibly being TRBD1 (6 bases). Trimming removed 0 bases from V and 10 bases from J, with 13 bases in between. Germline V gene sequence: CDR1 LGHNA, CDR2 YSLEER. The CDR3 has 14 amino acids. DNA for the CDR3: TGCGCCAGCAGCCAAGAGAACAGGGCCCACGAGCAGTTCTTC. It is translated as CASSQENRAHEQFF.

This clonotype was observed a few times. The chain has TRBV20-1 and TRBJ2-1; 8 bases agree with TRBD2. The V gene's germline CDR1 is DFQATT and CDR2 SNEGSKA (reference sequence). Germline trimming cut 5 bases from V and 0 bases from J; bases unmatched to any gene: 6. The CDR3 length is 15 residues. DNA of the CDR3: TGCAGTGCTCTGCTGGCGGGGGGCTCCTACAATGAGCAGTTCTTC. Amino acids: CSALLAGGSYNEQFF.

This chain connects TRBV20-1 to TRBJ1-1, with D hard to call. CDR1 is DFQATT and CDR2 is SNEGSKA in the germline V gene (reference sequence). The CDR3 loop spans 12 amino acids. Deletions cut 5 bases from V and 5 bases from J, with 12 bases between. The CDR3 loop reads CSAAPGRTEAFF. CDR3 DNA: TGCAGTGCTGCACCGGGAAGGACTGAAGCTTTCTTT.

V and J are TRBV5-1 and TRBJ2-3; D is unresolved. Trimming cost V 3 bases and J 0 bases, with 8 bases left between them. This CDR3 region has 14 residues. Germline V gene lookup returns CDR1 SGHRS and CDR2 YFSETQ. The CDR3 reads CASSSTTSTDTQYF. In DNA, the CDR3 is TGCGCCAGCAGCTCGACAACTAGCACAGATACGCAGTATTTT.

The chain uses TRBV10-3 and TRBJ2-3; possibly TRBD1 for D (6 bases). CDR3 size: 14 residues. The germline V gene has CDR1 ENHRY and CDR2 SYGVKD. V lost 6 bases and J lost 0, with 10 bases in between. In DNA form, the CDR3 reads TGTGCCATCAGCAGACAGGCTAGCACAGATACGCAGTATTTT. Residues: CAISRQASTDTQYF.

The J gene is TRBJ1-1, the V gene TRBV29-1, with no clear D. The CDR3 covers 12 residues. Germline CDR1 and CDR2: SQVTM and ANQGSEA. Between the trimmed V and J ends, which lost 3 bases and 3 bases, there was a span of 8 bases. The DNA for the CDR3 is TGCAGCGTTGATCCCCGGGACACTGAAGCTTTCTTT. The encoded protein is CSVDPRDTEAFF.

The chain carries TRBV20-1 and TRBJ2-5; TRBD2 is a possible D gene (6 bases). The V gene's germline CDR1 is DFQATT and CDR2 SNEGSKA (reference sequence). Trimming shortened V by 0 bases and J by 11 bases, and 16 bases separated the two germline ends. The CDR3 is 13 residues long. The CDR3 DNA follows: TGCAGTGCTAGAGAGGAAGGGACGGGGGAGCAGTACTTC. This gives the protein CSAREEGTGEQYF.

The rearrangement joins TRBV20-1 to TRBJ2-3; TRBD1 is a possible D gene (8 bases). V gave up 6 bases and J gave up 0 bases, with 25 bases separating them. The CDR3 runs 18 residues. Looked up from germline, CDR1 is DFQATT and CDR2 is SNEGSKA (reference sequence). This CDR3 is CSADGQGGGPGSTDTQYF. In nucleotides, the CDR3 is TGCAGTGCCGACGGACAGGGAGGGGGCCCGGGGAGCACAGATACGCAGTATTTT.

The V and J genes are TRBV10-3 and TRBJ2-3; 9 bases map to TRBD2. The CDR3 is 15 residues long. Losses at the gene ends were 2 bases for V and 4 bases for J; bases not matched to a gene: 4. Germline loops: CDR1 ENHRY, CDR2 SYGVKD. This CDR3 is CAISERGRGADTQYF. The CDR3, as DNA: TGTGCCATCAGTGAGCGCGGGAGGGGGGCAGATACGCAGTATTTT.

There are a few counts of this clonotype. The rearrangement joins TRBV11-2 to TRBJ2-3; maybe TRBD2 (5 bases). V shed 0 bases and J shed 5 bases, with 12 bases lying between them. CDR1 and CDR2 (germline): SGHAT, FQNNGV. The CDR3 loop spans 15 amino acids. CDR3: CASSLDGRGGDTQYF. The CDR3 DNA reads as TGTGCCAGCAGCTTAGATGGGCGAGGAGGAGATACGCAGTATTTT.

The V and J genes are TRBV5-1 and TRBJ2-1; possibly TRBD2 for D (5 bases). The CDR3 extends over 15 amino acids. The germline CDR1 and CDR2 sequences are SGHRS and YFSETQ. V was pared by 1 base and J by 4 bases, with 12 bases between. Written as DNA, the CDR3 is TGCGCCAGCAGCTTGAGGCGGGCCCCGTACAATGAGCAGTTCTTC. Translated, it gives CASSLRRAPYNEQFF. Complete variable domain (other parts from reference TRBV5-1 and TRBJ2-1): KAGVTQTPRYLIKTRGQQVTLSCSPISGHRSVSWYQQTPGQGLQFLFEYFSETQRNKGNFPGRFSGRQFSNSRSEMNVSTLELGDSALYLCASSLRRAPYNEQFFGPGTRLTVL.

The J gene is TRBJ2-7, the V gene TRBV6-5; D gene unclear. The germline V gene has CDR1 MNHEY and CDR2 SVGAGI. V gave up 6 bases and J gave up 1 base, with 10 bases separating them. This CDR3 comprises 13 residues. CDR3 region: CASRNLGSYEQYF. CDR3 DNA: TGTGCCAGCAGGAACCTTGGGTCCTACGAGCAGTACTTC.

The genes are TRBV20-1 and TRBJ2-3, with 9 bases fitting TRBD2. The CDR3 runs to 15 residues. Germline loops: CDR1 DFQATT, CDR2 SNEGSKA (reference sequence). CDR3 in DNA: TGCAGCACATTGGGGCTAGCGGGATTTTCAGATACGCAGTATTTT. Amino acid sequence: CSTLGLAGFSDTQYF.

J is TRBJ1-5 and V is TRBV27; D not resolved. This CDR3 is built from 17 residues. The V and J ends lost 5 bases and 1 base respectively, with 18 bases between them. Per germline, CDR1 MNHEY and CDR2 SMNVEV (reference sequence). CDR3 DNA sequence: TGTGCCAGCAGTGAATTTCCGCCCCCCAGCAGCAATCAGCCCCAGCATTTT. The encoded protein is CASSEFPPPSSNQPQHF.

This clonotype showed up just a few times. The V and J genes are TRBV20-1 and TRBJ2-1; D possibly uses TRBD1 or TRBD2 (5 bases each). This CDR3 has 14 residues. The germline V gene encodes CDR1 DFQATT and CDR2 SNEGSKA (reference sequence). V was shortened by 5 bases and J by 0 bases, with 11 bases between the two germline ends. The CDR3 loop reads CSAGGKSSYNEQFF. Here the CDR3 DNA reads TGCAGTGCTGGGGGTAAGAGCTCCTACAATGAGCAGTTCTTC.

The rearrangement links TRBV6-1 to TRBJ2-1; TRBD1 aligns across 7 bases. Germline trimming cut 6 bases from V and 3 bases from J; bases unmatched to any gene: 17. This CDR3 is built from 18 residues. Per the germline V gene, CDR1 is MNHNS and CDR2 is SASEGT. This chain's CDR3 is CASRPRAFRQGHYNEQFF. DNA of the CDR3: TGTGCCAGCAGACCCCGGGCTTTTAGACAGGGCCACTACAATGAGCAGTTCTTC.

V and J are TRBV20-1 and TRBJ2-5; D possibly matches TRBD1 or TRBD2 (5 bases each). V dropped 5 bases and J dropped 7 bases, with 11 bases sitting between them. The CDR3 loop spans 11 amino acids. Germline lookup yields CDR1 DFQATT and CDR2 SNEGSKA (reference sequence). The CDR3 protein is CSAGGSGTQYF. In DNA, the CDR3 is TGCAGTGCTGGGGGATCAGGGACCCAGTACTTC.

This clonotype was counted only a few times. The gene calls are TRBV9 and TRBJ2-5, with 9 bases lining up with TRBD1. V shed 3 bases, J shed 5 bases, and the junction held 8 bases outside the gene matches. This CDR3 contains 15 residues. Germline lookup yields CDR1 SGDLS and CDR2 YYNGEE. The CDR3 sequence: CASSEGQGLSETQYF. The CDR3 DNA sequence: TGTGCCAGCAGCGAGGGACAGGGATTGAGCGAGACCCAGTACTTC.

This clonotype has more than one count but fewer than ten. V is TRBV29-1 and J is TRBJ2-1; D remains unclear. The CDR3 consists of 16 residues. Trimming left V 3 bases short and J 0 bases short, with 15 bases between. Per germline, CDR1 SQVTM and CDR2 ANQGSEA. Here the CDR3 DNA reads TGCAGCGTTGATGAAACAGCCCTGAGCTCCTACAATGAGCAGTTCTTC. This gives the protein CSVDETALSSYNEQFF.

Only one count was recorded for this clonotype. The rearrangement joins TRBV7-9 to TRBJ2-3; the D call may be TRBD1 or TRBD2 (5 bases each). Germline-derived CDR1 and CDR2 are SEHNR and FQNEAQ (reference sequence). This CDR3 is built from 14 residues. Trimming stripped 1 base from V and 4 bases from J, with 9 bases between. As DNA, the CDR3 is TGTGCCAGCAGCTTAGGACAGAGGGCAGATACGCAGTATTTT. It yields the protein CASSLGQRADTQYF. The whole variable domain, remainder taken from reference TRBV7-9 and TRBJ2-3, is DTGVSQNPRHKITKRGQNVTFRCDPISEHNRLYWYRQTLGQGPEFLTYFQNEAQLEKSRLLSDRFSAERPKGSFSTLEIQRTEQGDSAMYLCASSLGQRADTQYFGPGTRLTVL.

The chain employs TRBV3-1 and TRBJ2-7; D is undetermined. V was trimmed by 4 bases and J by 1 base, leaving 11 bases between them. The CDR3 covers 14 residues. CDR1 is LGHDT, CDR2 YNNKEL, per germline (reference sequence). CDR3 in DNA: TGTGCCAGCAGCCGAGCGTCGTTGTCCTACGAGCAGTACTTC. Translation: CASSRASLSYEQYF.

The chain is built from TRBV5-5 and TRBJ2-1; D perhaps matches TRBD2 (5 bases). The length of the CDR3 is 13 residues. The V gene's germline CDR1 is SGHKS and CDR2 YYEKEE (reference sequence). Trimming took 0 bases from V and 8 from J, leaving 9 bases between them. CDR3 bases: TGTGCCAGCAGCTTGGCTAGCCTGGATGAGCAGTTCTTC. This translates into CASSLASLDEQFF.